Listed below are T cell receptor beta chains from one sample, sequenced in a study of cytomegalovirus exposure and HLA in healthy donors. This table comes from immunoSEQ multiplex PCR, and its TCRdb copy is limited to in-frame clones, with some not included. Among some 170,000 clones listed, about 75% were seen once. The specimen was PBMCs. The receptors come from a man aged 35 to 55 in good health and CMV-seropositive. Both conserved end residues are part of each CDR3. D genes are given only for firm matches. Size values are once, few and many counts, or a class for expanded clones, and some rows have none.

V gene: TRBV11-2
clone size: NA
D gene: TRBD2
CDR3 protein: CASSLYFRSGGTQETQYF

V gene: TRBV9
clone size: few
D gene: TRBD2
CDR3 protein: CASSNSGITGELFF

V gene: TRBV6-5
clone size: NA
D gene: TRBD1
CDR3 protein: CASTPRDRGRDEQYF

V gene: TRBV5-1
clone size: once
D gene: NA
CDR3 protein: CASSPGVETEAFF

V gene: TRBV7-2
clone size: few
D gene: TRBD2
CDR3 protein: CASSLGAAGGDEQYF

V gene: TRBV5-1
clone size: NA
D gene: NA
CDR3 protein: CASGSSSGANVLTF

V gene: TRBV7-9
clone size: NA
D gene: NA
CDR3 protein: CASSRDTEAFF

V gene: TRBV5-1
clone size: once
D gene: NA
CDR3 protein: CASRGNRVSEAFF

V gene: TRBV4-1
clone size: once
D gene: NA
CDR3 protein: CASSQVFRGNTEAFF

V gene: TRBV27
clone size: NA
D gene: NA
CDR3 protein: CASSATGIPYEQYF

V gene: TRBV5-1
clone size: NA
D gene: NA
CDR3 protein: CASSLDGGNQPQHF

V gene: TRBV13
clone size: NA
D gene: TRBD2
CDR3 protein: CASSSRTSGSGDTQYF

V gene: TRBV19
clone size: NA
D gene: TRBD1
CDR3 protein: CASSIGDRYTGELFF

V gene: TRBV28
clone size: NA
D gene: TRBD2
CDR3 protein: CASSPTTSSLSYEQYF

V gene: TRBV12-1
clone size: NA
D gene: NA
CDR3 protein: CASTTTGLDNQPQHF

V gene: TRBV18
clone size: NA
D gene: NA
CDR3 protein: CVSSPPGHYGYTF

V gene: TRBV9
clone size: NA
D gene: NA
CDR3 protein: CASSVDPQGSTGNTIYF

V gene: TRBV6-1
clone size: NA
D gene: TRBD1
CDR3 protein: CASHLRQGGDEKLFF

V gene: TRBV13
clone size: NA
D gene: NA
CDR3 protein: CASSPRYAGEQFF

V gene: TRBV6-1
clone size: NA
D gene: NA
CDR3 protein: CASREWLNTEAFF

V gene: TRBV5-4
clone size: once
D gene: NA
CDR3 protein: CASSKGTRYNEQFF

V gene: TRBV6-5
clone size: NA
D gene: NA
CDR3 protein: CASSYSRATNEKLFF